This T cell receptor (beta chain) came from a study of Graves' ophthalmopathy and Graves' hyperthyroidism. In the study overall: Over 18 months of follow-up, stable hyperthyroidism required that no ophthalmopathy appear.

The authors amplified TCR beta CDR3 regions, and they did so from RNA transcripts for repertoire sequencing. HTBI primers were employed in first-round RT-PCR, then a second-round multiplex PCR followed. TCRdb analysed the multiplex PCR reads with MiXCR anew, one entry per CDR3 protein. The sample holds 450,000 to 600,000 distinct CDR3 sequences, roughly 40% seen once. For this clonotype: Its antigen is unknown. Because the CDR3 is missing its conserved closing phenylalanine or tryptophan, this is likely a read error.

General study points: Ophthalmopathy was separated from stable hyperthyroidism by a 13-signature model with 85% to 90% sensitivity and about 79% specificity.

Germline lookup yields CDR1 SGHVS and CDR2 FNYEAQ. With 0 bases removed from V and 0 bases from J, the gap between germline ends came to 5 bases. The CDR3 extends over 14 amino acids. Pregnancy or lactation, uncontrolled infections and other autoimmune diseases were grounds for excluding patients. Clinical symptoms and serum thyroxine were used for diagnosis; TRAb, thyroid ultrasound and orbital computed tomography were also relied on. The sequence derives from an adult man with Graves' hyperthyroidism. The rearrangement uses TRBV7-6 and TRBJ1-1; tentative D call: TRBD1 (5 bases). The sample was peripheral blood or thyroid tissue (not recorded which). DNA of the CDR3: TGTGCCAGCAGCTTAGCAGGGGTGAACACTGAAGCTTTCCTT. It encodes CASSLAGVNTEAFL.